The 22 T cell receptor beta chains given below trace back to one sample, sequenced in a study of T cells in Graves' hyperthyroidism and ophthalmopathy. RNA transcripts were the template for amplifying TCR beta CDR3 regions. First-round RT-PCR with HTBI primers amplified the TCR CDR3 region. Via MiXCR, TCRdb re-called the multiplex PCR reads, giving one row per CDR3 protein. Found here are 500,000 to 650,000 distinct CDR3 sequences, over 15% of them singletons; the top ten hold 17%. Material for sequencing was blood. Receptors originate from a woman under 30 with Graves' ophthalmopathy.

Details on this clonotype: A much more abundant neighbour one base away suggests this may be a read error. The V gene is TRBV7-2, the J gene TRBJ2-7, with D unclear. V lost 0 bases and J 6 bases, leaving 12 bases between the germline ends. Germline V gene lookup returns CDR1 SGHTA and CDR2 FQGNSA. The CDR3 has 14 residues. The CDR3 DNA follows: TGTGCCAGCAGCTTAGCGTCCGCGAACTGCGAGCAGTACTTC. The encoded protein is CASSLASANCEQYF.

Ten or more counts support this clonotype. Here the CDR3 DNA reads TGTGCCAGCAGTTTACGGACAGGGGGAGGGTATGGCTACACCTTC. Its protein is CASSLRTGGGYGYTF. This chain joins TRBV27 and TRBJ1-2, with 10 bases fitting TRBD1. Germline lookup yields CDR1 MNHEY and CDR2 SMNVEV (reference sequence). This CDR3 comprises 15 residues. With V trimmed by 2 bases and J by 5 bases, 5 bases remained unmatched.

This clonotype was seen ten or more times. This sequence joins TRBV7-6 and TRBJ2-1, with D tentatively TRBD1 (6 bases). The V gene lost 1 base and the J gene lost 2 bases, with 15 bases spanning the gap. Germline V gene sequence: CDR1 SGHVS, CDR2 FNYEAQ. The CDR3 spans 17 residues. In DNA, the CDR3 is TGTGCCAGCAGCTTAGGGGGGCCGGGGAGCACCTACAATGAGCAGTTCTTC. It is translated as CASSLGGPGSTYNEQFF.

This chain uses TRBV7-9 with TRBJ2-5, with 8 bases that match TRBD1. The CDR3 has 15 amino acids. Looked up from germline, CDR1 is SEHNR and CDR2 is FQNEAQ (reference sequence). With V trimmed by 3 bases and J by 0 bases, 3 bases remained unmatched. CDR3 sequence: CASSFRTGNQETQYF. CDR3 DNA: TGTGCCAGCAGCTTTCGGACAGGGAACCAAGAGACCCAGTACTTC.

A few counts support this clonotype. The chain's CDR3 is CANAEPIRAYGYTF. CDR3 coding DNA: TGTGCCAACGCGGAACCAATACGGGCCTATGGCTACACCTTC. This chain uses TRBV28 with TRBJ1-2; no definite D call. Deletions cut 10 bases from V and 4 bases from J, with 19 bases between. The CDR3 covers 14 residues. In germline, CDR1 is MDHEN, CDR2 SYDVKM.

The chain combines TRBV4-3 with TRBJ1-4, with D unclear. CDR3 length: 15 residues. Trimming left V 0 bases short and J 5 bases short, with 10 bases between. Germline V lookup: CDR1 LGHNA, CDR2 YSLEER. CDR3 sequence: CASSQEGRGNEKLFF. CDR3 coding DNA: TGCGCCAGCAGCCAAGAAGGGCGGGGAAATGAAAAACTGTTTTTT.

This clonotype was found a few times. The chain joins TRBV18 to TRBJ2-1; D not resolved. CDR3 length: 12 amino acids. From germline, CDR1 is KGHSH and CDR2 LQKENI. Trimming shortened V by 0 bases and J by 10 bases, and 7 bases separated the two germline ends. The CDR3 sequence is CASSPPAAEQFF. In DNA form, the CDR3 reads TGTGCCAGCTCACCACCGGCGGCCGAGCAGTTCTTC. The whole variable domain, remainder taken from reference TRBV18 and TRBJ2-1, is NAGVMQNPRHLVRRRGQEARLRCSPMKGHSHVYWYRQLPEEGLKFMVYLQKENIIDESGMPKERFSAEFPKEGPSILRIQQVVRGDSAAYFCASSPPAAEQFFGPGTRLTVL.

The J gene is TRBJ2-7, the V gene TRBV10-2; no clear D. The length of the CDR3 is 12 residues. V lost 0 bases, J lost 2 bases, and 2 bases lay in between. Germline-derived CDR1 and CDR2 are WSHSY and SAAADI. The CDR3 bases are TGCGCCAGCAGTGAGTCGGCCTACGAGCAGTACTTC. It encodes CASSESAYEQYF.

This clonotype has more than one count but fewer than ten. The chain uses TRBV30 and TRBJ1-3; D is unresolved. V was clipped by 4 bases and J by 0 bases, with 7 bases between them. This CDR3 is 13 amino acids long. Germline CDR1 GTSNPN, CDR2 SVGIG (reference sequence). The CDR3 DNA is TGTGCCTGGACAGTGTTCTCTGGAAACACCATATATTTT. Protein product: CAWTVFSGNTIYF. Filled out from reference TRBV30 and TRBJ1-3, the complete variable domain reads SQTIHQWPATLVQPVGSPLSLECTVEGTSNPNLYWYRQAAGRGLQLLFYSVGIGQISSEVPQNLSASRPQDRQFILSSKKLLLSDSGFYLCAWTVFSGNTIYFGEGSWLTVV.

The V and J genes are TRBV20-1 and TRBJ2-3; 9 bases agree with TRBD2. CDR1 is DFQATT, CDR2 SNEGSKA, per germline (reference sequence). Unmatched junction bases numbered 3, after V lost 4 bases and J lost 1 base. This CDR3 has 14 amino acids. CDR3 sequence (DNA): TGCAGTGCTAAGCGGGGGGCCGGCACAGATACGCAGTATTTT. Protein: CSAKRGAGTDTQYF.

This clonotype was observed many times. The rearrangement joins TRBV28 to TRBJ2-1, with 8 bases identical to TRBD2. This CDR3 region has 14 residues. J lost 6 bases, V lost 7 bases, and 8 bases had no gene match. The germline CDR1 and CDR2 sequences are MDHEN and SYDVKM. CDR3 residues: CASINRAGGNEQFF. For the CDR3, the DNA is TGTGCCAGCATCAACCGGGCGGGGGGCAATGAGCAGTTCTTC.

The V gene is TRBV5-1, the J gene TRBJ1-2; unclear D gene. V was pared by 4 bases and J by 2 bases, with 9 bases between. This CDR3 is built from 13 residues. Germline lookup yields CDR1 SGHRS and CDR2 YFSETQ. The chain's CDR3 is CASSTDGNYGYTF. Written as DNA, the CDR3 is TGCGCCAGCAGCACTGACGGAAACTATGGCTACACCTTC. Looking up the rest from reference TRBV5-1 and TRBJ1-2 gives the full variable domain: KAGVTQTPRYLIKTRGQQVTLSCSPISGHRSVSWYQQTPGQGLQFLFEYFSETQRNKGNFPGRFSGRQFSNSRSEMNVSTLELGDSALYLCASSTDGNYGYTFGSGTRLTVV.

This clonotype showed up many times. This chain uses TRBV13 with TRBJ2-7; D is unresolved. Germline-derived CDR1 and CDR2 are PRHDT and FYEKMQ (reference sequence). The CDR3 totals 15 residues. Trimming removed 2 bases from V and 0 bases from J, with 11 bases in between. CDR3 protein: CASSLRRGRSYEQYF. CDR3 DNA sequence: TGTGCCAGCAGCTTAAGAAGAGGCCGCTCCTACGAGCAGTACTTC.

The table lists this clonotype with many counts. A read error may produce the germline difference seen at one junction end. V is TRBV10-2 and J is TRBJ1-5, with D unresolved. The CDR3 has 14 residues. Germline CDR1 and CDR2: WSHSY and SAAADI. The CDR3 region is CASSESRGNQPQHF. The CDR3 DNA reads TGTGCCAGCAGTGAATCGAGGGGCAATCAGCCCCAGCATTTT.

In its sample, this clonotype was seen many times. V gene TRBV3-1 combines with J gene TRBJ2-7; the D is unclear. From germline, CDR1 is LGHDT and CDR2 YNNKEL (reference sequence). V was cut by 0 bases and J by 0 bases, with 6 bases left in between. The CDR3 runs to 14 residues. Here the CDR3 DNA reads TGTGCCAGCAGCCAAGACAGAGACTCCTACGAGCAGTACTTC. It specifies CASSQDRDSYEQYF.

V is TRBV10-2 and J is TRBJ1-1, with D unclear. Looked up from germline, CDR1 is WSHSY and CDR2 is SAAADI. With 7 bases removed from V and 1 base from J, the gap between germline ends came to 10 bases. The CDR3 contains 13 residues. This CDR3 reads CASKAESNTEAFF. CDR3 nucleotide sequence: TGCGCCAGCAAGGCAGAGTCGAACACTGAAGCTTTCTTT.

As to this clonotype: Just one base apart from a much larger clone, this may be a read error. This rearrangement joins TRBV7-3 to TRBJ2-5; possible D gene TRBD2, 7 bases. This CDR3 spans 14 amino acids. Germline CDR1 reads SGHTA; CDR2 reads FQGTGA. The V end was cut by 5 bases, the J end by 5 bases, with 15 bases between. The DNA for the CDR3 is TGTGCCAGCAGCCAAAGGGGGGGTCGGGAGACCCAGTACTTC. This translates into CASSQRGGRETQYF.

The genes are TRBV25-1 and TRBJ2-5; TRBD1 matches 7 bases. The V gene's germline CDR1 is MGHDK and CDR2 SYGVNS. Losses at the gene ends were 11 bases for V and 2 bases for J; bases not matched to a gene: 17. This CDR3 has 16 residues. This CDR3 reads CASSTGSVAFQETQYF. Here the CDR3 DNA reads TGTGCCTCCTCGACAGGGTCGGTAGCGTTTCAAGAGACCCAGTACTTC.

This clonotype showed up many times. V is TRBV9 and J is TRBJ2-1; TRBD2 agrees at 13 bases. The CDR3 extends over 17 amino acids. Germline V gene sequence: CDR1 SGDLS, CDR2 YYNGEE. The V gene end was trimmed by 0 bases and the J gene end by 5 bases; junction bases not matched to a gene: 5. The DNA for the CDR3 is TGTGCCAGCAGCGTAGAGGGACTAGCGGGGCCAGACAATGAGCAGTTCTTC. Translation gives CASSVEGLAGPDNEQFF.

The chain couples TRBV27 to TRBJ1-6; D is unresolved. Trimming took 7 bases from V and 9 from J, leaving 19 bases between them. The CDR3 spans 15 residues. Per germline, CDR1 MNHEY and CDR2 SMNVEV (reference sequence). CDR3 nucleotides: TGTGCCAGCACCACCGGACGGAGTTGGGGTTCACCCCTCCACTTT. Translated: CASTTGRSWGSPLHF.

The rearrangement links TRBV7-8 to TRBJ2-1, with 7 bases that match TRBD1. This CDR3 comprises 17 residues. Germline V gene data show CDR1 as SGHVS and CDR2 as FQNEAQ. The trim removed 5 bases at V and 0 bases at J, leaving 10 bases unmatched. The CDR3 sequence is CASSQSRDSASYNEQFF. The CDR3 nucleotides are TGTGCCAGCAGCCAAAGCCGGGACAGTGCCTCCTACAATGAGCAGTTCTTC. Full variable domain (outside the CDR3, taken from reference TRBV7-8 and TRBJ2-1): GAGVSQSPRYKVAKRGQDVALRCDPISGHVSLFWYQQALGQGPEFLTYFQNEAQLDKSGLPSDRFFAERPEGSVSTLKIQRTQQEDSAVYLCASSQSRDSASYNEQFFGPGTRLTVL.

This clonotype was seen repeatedly, ten times or more. This chain's CDR3 is CASSYSGALTEAFF. DNA of the CDR3: TGTGCCAGCAGTTACTCGGGGGCTTTGACTGAAGCTTTCTTT. The chain uses TRBV6-5 and TRBJ1-1; D perhaps matches TRBD1 (6 bases). From germline, CDR1 is MNHEY and CDR2 SVGAGI. This CDR3 spans 14 amino acids. V was pared by 0 bases and J by 5 bases, with 10 bases between.